This is a list of T cell receptor beta chains from one sample in a study of blood T cell repertoires in COVID-19. TCRdb's copy holds only in-frame clones and misses some; the assay was immunoSEQ multiplex PCR. The sample holds a few hundred thousand clones, about 88% seen once. Sequencing was done on a sample of PBMCs or T cells enriched from blood (not recorded which). The receptors were sampled from a woman younger than 30 who had been exposed to COVID-19. Both conserved end residues are trimmed from each CDR3. Some rows have no size entry. The others give once, few or many, or a class for an expanded clone.

v_call clone_size cdr3_aa
TRBV9 NA ASSVGTGNDYGYT
TRBV15 NA ATSNNNSPYEQY
TRBV5-1 NA ASSLSAGRDTEAF
TRBV4-1 few ASSQNLAQSSYEQY
TRBV6-5 NA ASSDPGGSSYEQY
TRBV29-1 NA SVNRGLAGVYNEQF
TRBV10-3 NA AISDPSQETQY
TRBV18 NA ASSPYQSAANTGELF
TRBV7-2 NA ASSLSSVFYGYT
TRBV30 NA AWSARSAGGD
TRBV7-6 NA ASSFSGGGDITDTQY
TRBV6-1 NA ASSEIEAIFTLSGNTIY
TRBV7-9 NA ASTPSGVFYGYT
TRBV12-3/TRBV12-4 NA ASSLSFTGELF
TRBV14 NA ASSPQAQLPDTQY
TRBV14 NA ASSLRWTGGNEQF
TRBV5-1 once ASSLVMVAGGDTQY
TRBV6-5 NA ASTYLDRDTEAF
TRBV30 NA AWSPWTGSEQY
TRBV13 NA ASSFPGARQGADTQY
TRBV5-1 NA ASSPDGSGRVDTQY
TRBV6-1 NA ASSSYSGSYEQY
TRBV5-4 NA ASSKSGALTSSSYNEQF
TRBV7-8 NA ASSFTVNTEAF
TRBV6-2/TRBV6-3 NA ASSYLAGGTDTQY
TRBV27 NA ASSSSVAGLATDTQY
TRBV3-1/TRBV3-2 NA ASSAGTGFSPLH
TRBV7-2 NA ASSLGETVRGRGTYEQY
TRBV18 NA ASSYTSGNTDTQY
TRBV6-1 NA ASSEVPGPGEQY
TRBV27 NA ASSSLGGAHTDTQY
TRBV20-1 NA SASEGQGRGEQY
TRBV2 NA ASETGNTEAF
TRBV27 NA ASSDGTSGSYEQY
TRBV18 NA ASSPPSLLYEQY
TRBV2 NA ASSVFGGTAVSYEQY
TRBV19 NA ASTYRGYGYT
TRBV13 NA ASSPGSSEQY
TRBV27 NA ASSLIGGAYGYT
TRBV6-5 NA ASRRDRGFQPQH
TRBV15 NA ATSREDAGPYNEQF
TRBV28 NA ASSPPGLAGPETTYEQY
TRBV28 NA ASKLGGRTQY
TRBV10-1 NA ASSLDRNTEAF
TRBV5-4 NA ASGSTDNYGYT
TRBV19 NA ASSSGQGAYEQY
TRBV9 NA ASSRTGFDTEAF
TRBV4-1 NA ASSQEVQGSETQY
TRBV3-1/TRBV3-2 NA ASSRRGTGKETQY
TRBV28 NA ASSRRYEQY
TRBV5-6 once ASSLAFNEQF